The 16 T cell receptor beta chains below come from one sample, sequenced in a study of technical replicates of blood from a handful of donors. The method was immunoSEQ multiplex PCR; TCRdb's version includes in-frame clones alone and lacks a portion of them. The data show about 53,000 clones, 86% seen once. The specimen sequenced was PBMCs. The receptor source for this set is a human donor in good health. Some clones in this sample may be carry-over from other donors' samples.

V is TRBV2 and J is TRBJ2-1; TRBD2 agrees at 16 bases. Germline values: CDR1 SNHLY, CDR2 FYNNEI. Trimming cost V 6 bases and J 7 bases; bases outside gene matches: 6. The CDR3 covers 16 residues. Here the CDR3 reads CASRGPGLAGGNEQFF. As DNA, the CDR3 is TGTGCCAGCAGGGGACCGGGACTAGCGGGAGGGAATGAGCAGTTCTTC.

This rearrangement joins TRBV5-6 to TRBJ2-2; possible D gene TRBD2, 5 bases. Trimming shortened V by 2 bases and J by 2 bases, and 22 bases separated the two germline ends. The length of the CDR3 is 19 residues. Germline V gene lookup returns CDR1 SGHDT and CDR2 YYEEEE. The CDR3 loop is CASSLRLQLRQTNTGELFF. The CDR3 region has the DNA TGTGCCAGCAGCTTACGACTACAGTTGCGGCAGACTAACACCGGGGAGCTGTTTTTT.

This clone was seen once. The chain recombines TRBV6-5 with TRBJ1-5; 7 positions match TRBD1. The CDR3 has 15 residues. The germline gives CDR1 MNHEY, CDR2 SVGAGI. Trimming at V came to 2 bases and at J to 1 base, leaving 2 bases not matched to a gene. The CDR3 nucleotides are TGTGCCAGCAGTTACAGGGGGCAGAGCAATCAGCCCCAGCATTTT. Its translation: CASSYRGQSNQPQHF.

The CDR3 DNA is TGTGCCAGCAGCTGGGACAGGGAGACTGAGCAGTTCTTC. This translates into CASSWDRETEQFF. The chain is built from TRBV7-7 and TRBJ2-1, with 9 positions matching TRBD1. This CDR3 is 13 amino acids long. CDR1 is SSHAT and CDR2 is FNYEAQ in the germline V gene (reference sequence). The trim removed 4 bases at V and 9 bases at J, leaving 4 bases unmatched.

The gene calls are TRBV5-1 and TRBJ1-1; weak D call: TRBD1 (6 bases). V was clipped by 4 bases and J by 5 bases, with 18 bases between them. Germline assignment: CDR1 SGHRS and CDR2 YFSETQ. The CDR3 totals 15 residues. CDR3 residues: CASSTGTQVQTEAFF. CDR3 DNA sequence: TGCGCCAGCAGCACAGGGACGCAAGTGCAAACTGAAGCTTTCTTT.

The J gene is TRBJ2-3, the V gene TRBV5-4, with a tentative D call TRBD2 (6 bases). From germline, CDR1 is SGHNT and CDR2 YYREEE (reference sequence). V gave up 0 bases and J gave up 5 bases, with 10 bases separating them. CDR3 length: 14 amino acids. CDR3 DNA: TGTGCCAGCAGCTTGGGGGGGGTACGAGATACGCAGTATTTT. Translation: CASSLGGVRDTQYF.

This clone was detected a few times. V usage is TRBV6-5 and J usage is TRBJ2-5; 10 bases agree with TRBD2. Germline V CDR1 and CDR2: MNHEY, SVGAGI. There are 15 residues in the CDR3. Trimming at V came to 6 bases and at J to 2 bases, leaving 6 bases not matched to a gene. In nucleotides, the CDR3 is TGTGCCAGCAGACGGACAGCGGGGGGGCAAGAGACCCAGTACTTC. Its protein is CASRRTAGGQETQYF.

The rearrangement joins TRBV7-2 to TRBJ1-2; D possibly corresponds to TRBD1 (5 bases). The germline V gene encodes CDR1 SGHTA and CDR2 FQGNSA. V was pared by 1 base and J by 7 bases, with 13 bases between. The CDR3 runs 14 residues. The DNA for the CDR3 is TGTGCCAGCAGCTTAGAGCAGGGCGGTGGTGGCTACACCTTC. Its translation is CASSLEQGGGGYTF. The full variable domain, in which reference TRBV7-2 and TRBJ1-2 provide the parts outside the CDR3, is GAGVSQSPSNKVTEKGKDVELRCDPISGHTALYWYRQSLGQGLEFLIYFQGNSAPDKSGLPSDRFSAERTGGSVSTLTIQRTQQEDSAVYLCASSLEQGGGGYTFGSGTRLTVV.

The chain couples TRBV28 to TRBJ2-3; 9 positions match TRBD1. V shed 6 bases and J 5 bases; nucleotides not matched to a gene: 3. The CDR3 totals 13 residues. Germline CDR1 is MDHEN and CDR2 is SYDVKM. CDR3 nucleotides: TGTGCCAGCAGGCGACAGGGGGGAGATACGCAGTATTTT. Its translation: CASRRQGGDTQYF.

V usage is TRBV10-2 and J usage is TRBJ2-5; 9 bases are shared with TRBD2. The V gene end was trimmed by 8 bases and the J gene end by 1 base; junction bases not matched to a gene: 5. The CDR3 is 14 residues long. Germline V lookup: CDR1 WSHSY, CDR2 SAAADI. The CDR3 here is CASAPSGAQETQYF. CDR3 nucleotides: TGCGCCAGCGCTCCTAGCGGGGCCCAAGAGACCCAGTACTTC.

The V gene is TRBV27, the J gene TRBJ2-3, with 10 bases aligning to TRBD2. The J segment lost 0 bases and the V segment lost 4 bases, leaving 4 bases of the junction unmatched. The CDR3 loop spans 16 amino acids. CDR1 is MNHEY, CDR2 SMNVEV, per germline (reference sequence). The CDR3 loop reads CASSSLAGVSTDTQYF. In DNA, the CDR3 is TGTGCCAGCAGTTCCCTAGCGGGGGTTAGCACAGATACGCAGTATTTT.

V gene TRBV6-4 combines with J gene TRBJ2-3; D is unclear. The V gene's germline CDR1 is MRHNA and CDR2 SNTAGT. Trimming cost V 4 bases and J 1 base, with 9 bases left between them. The CDR3 consists of 14 residues. This CDR3 reads CASSVQYGTDTQYF. The DNA of the CDR3 is TGTGCCAGCAGTGTGCAGTATGGCACAGATACGCAGTATTTT.

This chain connects TRBV6-1 to TRBJ2-1; the match to TRBD2 covers 11 bases. The germline V gene has CDR1 MNHNS and CDR2 SASEGT. Germline trimming cut 3 bases from V and 8 bases from J; bases unmatched to any gene: 9. The CDR3 runs to 16 residues. The CDR3 DNA reads TGTGCCAGCAGTGATCCCGCTAGCGGGAGGCCGTATGAGCAGTTCTTC. This sequence encodes CASSDPASGRPYEQFF.

The CDR3 region is CASNLGEVYNSPLHF. Written as DNA, the CDR3 is TGTGCCAGCAACTTGGGGGAGGTTTATAATTCACCCCTCCACTTT. The chain couples TRBV6-1 to TRBJ1-6, with D possibly being TRBD1 (5 bases). The CDR3 consists of 15 residues. Germline CDR1 MNHNS, CDR2 SASEGT. V lost 7 bases and J lost 4, with 14 bases in between.

This clone showed up just a few times. The V call is TRBV25-1, the J call TRBJ1-4; TRBD1 matches at 7 bases. Germline V lookup: CDR1 MGHDK, CDR2 SYGVNS. The ends lost 9 bases at V and 3 bases at J; junction bases unmatched: 4. The CDR3 has 13 amino acids. DNA for the CDR3: TGTGCCAGTACCGGGACAGCTAATGAAAAACTGTTTTTT. As protein: CASTGTANEKLFF.

The rearrangement uses TRBV5-1 and TRBJ2-5; 14 nucleotides line up with TRBD2. Germline V gives CDR1 SGHRS, CDR2 YFSETQ. J gave up 5 bases and V 3 bases, and 9 bases lay outside the gene matches. The CDR3 runs 17 residues. CDR3 nucleotides: TGCGCCAGCAGCTGGGGACTAGCGGGAGTGATGATGGAGACCCAGTACTTC. Its translation: CASSWGLAGVMMETQYF.